The clone carrying this TCR beta chain was found once. Here immunoSEQ multiplex PCR was the method, and the copy in TCRdb shows in-frame clones only, minus some. The sample lists tens of thousands of clones; roughly 94% were seen once. This specimen comes from a study of T cell changes during pregnancy in multiple sclerosis. The CDR3 is 16 residues long. Trimming pared 4 bases from V and 4 bases from J, leaving 17 bases between. Germline assignment: CDR1 MNHNY and CDR2 SVGAGI (reference sequence). This chain joins TRBV6-6 and TRBJ1-5; D perhaps matches TRBD1 (5 bases). Sequencing was performed on CD8+ T cells from peripheral blood mononuclear cells, taken before pregnancy. The receptor was isolated from a female donor with multiple sclerosis, enrolled in a pregnancy study. As DNA, the CDR3 is TGTGCCAGCAGTTCCCCCTGGGGGGAGGGGAATCAGCCCCAGCATTTT. Its translation is CASSSPWGEGNQPQHF.